These 14 T cell receptor beta chains were all obtained from the same sample, sequenced in a study of cytomegalovirus exposure and HLA in healthy donors. PCR amplification relied on 60 Vbeta primers (plus 13 Jbeta primers). The protocol was immunoSEQ multiplex PCR, while the TCRdb copy is restricted to in-frame clones and leaves out a portion. Found here are about 190,000 clones, approximately 78% of them singletons; the top ten hold roughly 0.75%. The sample comprised PBMCs. These receptor sequences come from a woman under 30 in good health and CMV-seronegative.

The chain recombines TRBV2 with TRBJ2-5; TRBD1 agrees at 8 bases. The last part of the DNA fits TRBJ2-7 better; the J call may be wrong. The CDR3 spans 13 residues. Germline V lookup: CDR1 SNHLY, CDR2 FYNNEI. The CDR3 sequence: CASTRDRNYEQYF. CDR3 nucleotides: TGTGCCAGCACACGGGACAGGAACTACGAGCAGTACTTC.

CDR3 DNA sequence: TGTGCCTGGAGTAAGGGACAGGGCCACGAGCAGTACTTC. Amino acid sequence: CAWSKGQGHEQYF. The V call is TRBV30, the J call TRBJ2-7, with 9 bases aligning to TRBD1. V lost 2 bases, J lost 5 bases, and 4 bases stayed unmatched. There are 13 residues in the CDR3. Germline V gene data show CDR1 as GTSNPN and CDR2 as SVGIG (reference sequence).

With respect to this clone: One end of the junction is discordant with germline, which a read error may explain. Written as DNA, the CDR3 is TGTTCCAGCAGCTTAGGCCTCGGACAGGGGACCTACGAGCAGTACTTC. Translating it yields CSSSLGLGQGTYEQYF. The chain has TRBV7-9 and TRBJ2-7; the match to TRBD1 covers 9 bases. The CDR3 is 16 residues long. Germline assignment: CDR1 SEHNR and CDR2 FQNEAQ (reference sequence).

J is TRBJ1-2 and V is TRBV28; D unclear. This CDR3 contains 14 residues. V lost 2 bases to trimming and J lost 5 bases, with 12 bases between them. Germline-derived CDR1 and CDR2 are MDHEN and SYDVKM. The CDR3 DNA sequence: TGTGCCAGCAGTTTAAGTGGGCGTAGTTATGGCTACACCTTC. It is translated as CASSLSGRSYGYTF.

The gene calls are TRBV6-5 and TRBJ1-1; perhaps TRBD1 as D (5 bases). V gave up 6 bases and J gave up 5 bases, with 19 bases separating them. CDR1 MNHEY and CDR2 SVGAGI come from the germline V gene. CDR3 size: 15 residues. CDR3 sequence reads: CASRPTPGGWTEAFF. DNA of the CDR3: TGTGCCAGCAGGCCGACCCCGGGGGGATGGACTGAAGCTTTCTTT.

V gene TRBV5-1 combines with J gene TRBJ2-3; 9 bases align to TRBD1. This CDR3 has 16 amino acids. The J segment lost 5 bases and the V segment lost 4 bases, leaving 11 bases of the junction unmatched. Germline loops: CDR1 SGHRS, CDR2 YFSETQ. The CDR3 nucleotides read TGCGCCAGCAGCCCCCTAGCCGGGACAGGGAAAGATACGCAGTATTTT. It yields the protein CASSPLAGTGKDTQYF.

This clone appeared once. The V gene is TRBV5-4, the J gene TRBJ2-1; D is unclear. Germline values: CDR1 SGHNT, CDR2 YYREEE (reference sequence). There are 17 residues in the CDR3. The ends were cut back, 0 bases at V and 6 bases at J, with 19 bases in the middle. The CDR3 DNA is TGTGCCAGCAGCTTGGGTAGCAGTTCACCCTCCGGCAATGAGCAGTTCTTC. Translating it yields CASSLGSSSPSGNEQFF.

The chain recombines TRBV7-2 with TRBJ2-3, with D perhaps matching TRBD2 (7 bases). V dropped 2 bases and J dropped 0 bases, with 18 bases sitting between them. The CDR3 runs to 18 residues. Germline values: CDR1 SGHTA, CDR2 FQGNSA. CDR3 sequence: CASSLLGGGVTSTDTQYF. For the CDR3, the DNA is TGTGCCAGCAGCTTATTAGGGGGAGGGGTCACTAGCACAGATACGCAGTATTTT.

This clone was detected only a few times. The DNA for the CDR3 is TGTGCCAGCAGTGAAGAATGGGCAGACGTCTACTATGGCTACACCTTC. It is translated as CASSEEWADVYYGYTF. This sequence joins TRBV2 and TRBJ1-2; D is unclear. The germline gives CDR1 SNHLY, CDR2 FYNNEI. There are 16 residues in the CDR3. V was pared by 1 base and J by 3 bases, with 15 bases between.

The V and J genes are TRBV5-1 and TRBJ2-2, with D possibly matching TRBD1 (6 bases). This CDR3 region has 15 residues. Trimming shortened V by 1 base and J by 3 bases, and 10 bases separated the two germline ends. From germline, CDR1 is SGHRS and CDR2 YFSETQ. The CDR3 protein is CASSLQGLDTGELFF. In DNA, the CDR3 is TGCGCCAGCAGCTTGCAGGGGCTAGACACCGGGGAGCTGTTTTTT. The full variable domain, rest sourced from reference TRBV5-1 and TRBJ2-2, is KAGVTQTPRYLIKTRGQQVTLSCSPISGHRSVSWYQQTPGQGLQFLFEYFSETQRNKGNFPGRFSGRQFSNSRSEMNVSTLELGDSALYLCASSLQGLDTGELFFGEGSRLTVL.

The chain carries TRBV27 and TRBJ1-2, with D possibly being TRBD1 (5 bases). Germline V lookup: CDR1 MNHEY, CDR2 SMNVEV (reference sequence). Trimming left V 5 bases short and J 4 bases short, with 11 bases between. The CDR3 covers 13 residues. In DNA form, the CDR3 reads TGTGCCAGCAGTGGGGGACTCTCCTATGGCTACACCTTC. It specifies CASSGGLSYGYTF.

A single count supports this clone. The chain joins TRBV27 to TRBJ2-3, with 10 bases matching TRBD2. Unmatched junction bases numbered 4, after V lost 0 bases and J lost 7 bases. The length of the CDR3 is 15 residues. CDR1 MNHEY and CDR2 SMNVEV come from the germline V gene (reference sequence). This CDR3 is CASSLSASGSYTQYF. CDR3 nucleotides: TGTGCCAGCAGTTTATCGGCTAGCGGGAGCTATACGCAGTATTTT.

CDR3 loop: CASSPDSQIYGYTF. CDR3 nucleotides: TGTGCCAGCAGCCCGGACAGCCAGATCTATGGCTACACCTTC. The rearrangement uses TRBV28 and TRBJ1-2; possible D gene TRBD1, 6 bases. This CDR3 contains 14 residues. Looked up from germline, CDR1 is MDHEN and CDR2 is SYDVKM. V was clipped by 6 bases and J by 4 bases, with 15 bases between them.

This CDR3 is CASSKVIRGPYYEQYF. The CDR3 DNA sequence: TGTGCCAGCAGCAAAGTCATCAGGGGGCCTTACTACGAGCAGTACTTC. The J gene is TRBJ2-7, the V gene TRBV21-1; the table's TRBD1 call for D was not verified on the DNA. TRBV21-1 counts as a pseudogene. The CDR3 consists of 16 residues.